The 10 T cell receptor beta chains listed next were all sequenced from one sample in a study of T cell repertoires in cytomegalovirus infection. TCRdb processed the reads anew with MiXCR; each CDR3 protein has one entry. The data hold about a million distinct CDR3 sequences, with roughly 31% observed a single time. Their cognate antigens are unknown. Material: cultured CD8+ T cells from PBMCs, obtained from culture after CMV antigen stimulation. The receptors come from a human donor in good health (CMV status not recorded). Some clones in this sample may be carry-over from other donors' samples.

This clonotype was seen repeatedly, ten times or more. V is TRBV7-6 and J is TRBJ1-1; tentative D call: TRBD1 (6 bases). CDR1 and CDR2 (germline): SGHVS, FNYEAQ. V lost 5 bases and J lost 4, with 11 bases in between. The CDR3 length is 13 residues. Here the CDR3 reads CASSPAGVTEAFF. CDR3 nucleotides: TGTGCCAGCAGCCCAGCAGGGGTCACTGAAGCTTTCTTT.

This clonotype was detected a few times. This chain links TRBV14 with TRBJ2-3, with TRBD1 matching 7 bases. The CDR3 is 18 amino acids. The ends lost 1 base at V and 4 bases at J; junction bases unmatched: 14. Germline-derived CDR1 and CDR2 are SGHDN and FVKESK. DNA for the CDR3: TGTGCCAGCAGCCAAGCACCTAGGGGGCGAAGAATCCCAGATACGCAGTATTTT. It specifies CASSQAPRGRRIPDTQYF.

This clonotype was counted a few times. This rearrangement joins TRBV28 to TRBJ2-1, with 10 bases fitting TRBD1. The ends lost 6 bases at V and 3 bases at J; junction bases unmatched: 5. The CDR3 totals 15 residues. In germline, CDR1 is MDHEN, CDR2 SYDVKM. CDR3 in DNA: TGTGCCAGCAGCCCGGGACAGGGGCGCTACAATGAGCAGTTCTTC. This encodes CASSPGQGRYNEQFF.

CDR3 in amino acids: CASSIDIRVGRVDNEQFF. CDR3 sequence (DNA): TGTGCCAGTAGTATAGATATACGGGTGGGAAGGGTCGACAATGAGCAGTTCTTC. The chain joins TRBV19 to TRBJ2-1; D is unclear. This CDR3 contains 18 residues. V gave up 0 bases and J gave up 5 bases, with 20 bases separating them. Germline CDR1 reads LNHDA; CDR2 reads SQIVND (reference sequence).

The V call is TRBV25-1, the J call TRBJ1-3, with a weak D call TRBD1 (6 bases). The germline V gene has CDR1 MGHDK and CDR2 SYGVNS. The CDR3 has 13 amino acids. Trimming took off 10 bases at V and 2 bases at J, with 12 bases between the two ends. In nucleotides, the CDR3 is TGTGCCACCTTAAACAGGGCTGGAAACACCATATATTTT. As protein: CATLNRAGNTIYF.

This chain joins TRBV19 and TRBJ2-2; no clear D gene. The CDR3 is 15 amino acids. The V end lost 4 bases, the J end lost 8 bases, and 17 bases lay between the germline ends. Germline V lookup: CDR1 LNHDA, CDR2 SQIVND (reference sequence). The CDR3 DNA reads TGTGCCAGTAGTAGTTGGGCCTCCCTAGGGGGGGAGCTGTTTTTT. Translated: CASSSWASLGGELFF.

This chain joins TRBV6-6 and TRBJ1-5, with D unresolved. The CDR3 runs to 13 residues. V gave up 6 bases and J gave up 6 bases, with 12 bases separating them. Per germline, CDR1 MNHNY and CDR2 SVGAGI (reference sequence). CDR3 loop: CASRTVLGQPQHF. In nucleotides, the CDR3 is TGTGCCAGCAGAACTGTGTTGGGTCAGCCCCAGCATTTT.

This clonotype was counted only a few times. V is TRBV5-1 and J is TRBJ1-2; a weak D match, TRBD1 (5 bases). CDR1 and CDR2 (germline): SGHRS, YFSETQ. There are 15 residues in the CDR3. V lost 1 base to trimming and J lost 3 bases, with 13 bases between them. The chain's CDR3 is CASSLLEGRDYGYTF. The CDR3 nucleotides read TGCGCCAGCAGCTTGTTGGAGGGGAGAGACTATGGCTACACCTTC.

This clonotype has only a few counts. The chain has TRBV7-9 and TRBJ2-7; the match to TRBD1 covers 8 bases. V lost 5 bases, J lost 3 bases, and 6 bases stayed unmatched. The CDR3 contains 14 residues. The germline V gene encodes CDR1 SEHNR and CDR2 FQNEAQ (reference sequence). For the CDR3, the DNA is TGTGCCAGCAGCCCGCAGGGGGCGGACTACGAGCAGTACTTC. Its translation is CASSPQGADYEQYF.

The CDR3 here is CASSLEWDPLTDTQYF. The DNA for the CDR3 is TGCGCCAGCAGCTTGGAATGGGACCCGCTTACAGATACGCAGTATTTT. The gene calls are TRBV5-1 and TRBJ2-3; TRBD1 or TRBD2 may be the D gene (5 bases each). This CDR3 spans 16 amino acids. CDR1 and CDR2 (germline): SGHRS, YFSETQ. V was trimmed by 0 bases and J by 3 bases, leaving 14 bases between them.